Listed below are T cell receptor beta chains from one sample, sequenced in a study of blood T cell repertoires in COVID-19. TCRdb keeps only in-frame clones here, not all; method: immunoSEQ multiplex PCR. Among tens of thousands of clones, about 86% were seen once, and the ten largest hold 22%. The sequenced sample was peripheral blood. The source of these receptors is a woman older than 75 in a cohort sampled during active or convalescent COVID-19. Each CDR3 is given with its conserved first and last residue. A D gene is named only where the DNA matches it firmly. For some rows the clone size is stated as once, few or many, or as a class when expanded; others skip it.

CDR3nt,CDR3aa,d_gene,j_gene,abundance,v_gene
TGCAGCGTTGAGCCCCGTGTAGGGGTAAATGGCTACACCTTC,CSVEPRVGVNGYTF,.,TRBJ1-2,.,TRBV29-1
TGTGCCAGCAGCTCCGGGACAGGGCACGGGGAGCTGTTTTTT,CASSSGTGHGELFF,TRBD1,TRBJ2-2,.,TRBV7-3
TGTGCCAGCAGCGTGGGACTTGGCTCCTACAATGAGCAGTTCTTC,CASSVGLGSYNEQFF,.,TRBJ2-1,.,TRBV9
TGTGCCTGGAGTAACAGAAATGAAGCTTTCTTT,CAWSNRNEAFF,.,TRBJ1-1,.,TRBV30
TGTGCCAGCTCACGAACTAGTCCGCCGGAATACAATGAGCAGTTCTTC,CASSRTSPPEYNEQFF,.,TRBJ2-1,.,TRBV18
TGCGCCAGCAGCTTGGGTGGGGGCGACGCCGGGGAGCTGTTTTTT,CASSLGGGDAGELFF,.,TRBJ2-2,.,TRBV5-1
TGTGCCTGGAGTCCGGGACAACGCAATCAGCCCCAGCATTTT,CAWSPGQRNQPQHF,.,TRBJ1-5,.,TRBV30
TGTGCCAGCTCACCACAGTGGGGCAGCTCCTACAATGAGCAGTTCTTC,CASSPQWGSSYNEQFF,.,TRBJ2-1,once,TRBV18
TGCAGCGTTGAAGTCGCCAGGAACACTGAAGCTTTCTTT,CSVEVARNTEAFF,.,TRBJ1-1,.,TRBV29-1
TGTGCCAGCAGTACACAACAGGGGGCTGGCTACACCTTC,CASSTQQGAGYTF,TRBD1,TRBJ1-2,.,TRBV2
TGTGCCAGCACCCCCGGACAGGGGGCTTTAAGGGAGCAGTTCTTC,CASTPGQGALREQFF,TRBD1,TRBJ2-1,.,TRBV27
TGTGCCAGCAGTTTATTCTTCCAAGAGACCCAGTACTTC,CASSLFFQETQYF,.,TRBJ2-5,.,TRBV12-3/TRBV12-4
TGTGCCAGCAGCTCTGGGACTAGCGGGACCCCGTACAATGAGCAGTTCTTC,CASSSGTSGTPYNEQFF,TRBD2,TRBJ2-1,few,TRBV11-2
TGTGCCAGCAGTACATCCGGGACAGGGACATACTCTGGAAACACCATATATTTT,CASSTSGTGTYSGNTIYF,TRBD1,TRBJ1-3,.,TRBV27
TGTGCCAGCAGTCGGGGTAATCCCTACGAGCAGTACTTC,CASSRGNPYEQYF,.,TRBJ2-7,once,TRBV11-3
TGTGCCAGCAGTTTTCTGGACAGCCTAGAGACCCAGTACTTC,CASSFLDSLETQYF,.,TRBJ2-5,.,TRBV28
TGCAGTGCTAGTCCGGGACAGGGTTATCGGTCTTCTGGCTACACCTTC,CSASPGQGYRSSGYTF,TRBD1,TRBJ1-2,.,TRBV20-1
TGTGCCACCAGCCACAGGGGGCGGGCGTACGAGCAGTACTTC,CATSHRGRAYEQYF,TRBD1,TRBJ2-7,.,TRBV15
TGTGCCATCAGGACAGCCCAGATCCAGAACACTGAAGCTTTCTTT,CAIRTAQIQNTEAFF,.,TRBJ1-1,.,TRBV10-3
TGTGCCAGCAGCTTTAGGCGGGAGGGCCGAGAGACCCAGTACTTC,CASSFRREGRETQYF,TRBD2,TRBJ2-5,.,TRBV11-1
TGTGCCAGCAGCCGGCTGGGAGGCCAAGAGACCCAGTACTTC,CASSRLGGQETQYF,.,TRBJ2-5,.,TRBV11-1
TGTGCCAGTAGTCGGGGGGCGCAGGCTGAAGCTTTCTTT,CASSRGAQAEAFF,.,TRBJ1-1,.,TRBV19
TGCGCCAGCAGCTTGAGGGGAGGATCCTATAATTCACCCCTCCACTTT,CASSLRGGSYNSPLHF,.,TRBJ1-6,.,TRBV5-1
TGCGCCAGCAGCTTGGCCCCGGACAGGCTGAACACTGAAGCTTTCTTT,CASSLAPDRLNTEAFF,TRBD1,TRBJ1-1,once,TRBV5-1
TGTGCCAGCAGCGTAGCTTACCGGGAGGGGCAAGAGACCCAGTACTTC,CASSVAYREGQETQYF,TRBD2,TRBJ2-5,.,TRBV9
TGTGCCAGTAGTAGAGGATTCCCCGGGGAGCTGTTTTTT,CASSRGFPGELFF,.,TRBJ2-2,.,TRBV19
TGTGCCTGGGTACCCCCCCGGGGGGGTTACAATGAGCAGTTCTTC,CAWVPPRGGYNEQFF,TRBD2,TRBJ2-1,once,TRBV30
TGTGCCAGCAGCCACGGGACTAGCGGGGCGAATACGCAGTATTTT,CASSHGTSGANTQYF,TRBD2,TRBJ2-3,.,TRBV7-2
TGTGCCAGCAGCTTGGGACAGGGGGAGAGTTCACCCCTCCACTTT,CASSLGQGESSPLHF,TRBD1,TRBJ1-6,.,TRBV7-9
TGTGCCAGCTCTAACCAGGGGGCTGACACTGAAGCTTTCTTT,CASSNQGADTEAFF,TRBD1,TRBJ1-1,.,TRBV18
TGTGCCAGTAGTATAGATGGGCTAGCGGGAGGGCGCACCGGGGAGCTGTTTTTT,CASSIDGLAGGRTGELFF,TRBD2,TRBJ2-2,.,TRBV19
TGTGCCAGCAGTGCACAGGGAATATACGAGCAGTACTTC,CASSAQGIYEQYF,.,TRBJ2-7,.,TRBV25-1
TGTGCCACCAGTGAAAGGGGCAGGAGCACAGATACGCAGTATTTT,CATSERGRSTDTQYF,.,TRBJ2-3,.,TRBV24-1
TGTGCCAGCAGTTACTCGGCAGGGGTGAACACTGAAGCTTTCTTT,CASSYSAGVNTEAFF,.,TRBJ1-1,.,TRBV6-5
TGTGCCAGCAGCTTAGTCGGGTCCCAGTACACCGGGGAGCTGTTTTTT,CASSLVGSQYTGELFF,.,TRBJ2-2,.,TRBV7-9
TGTGCCAGCAGCTTAGATAGGGTAGCGGGCAATGAGCAGTTCTTC,CASSLDRVAGNEQFF,TRBD2,TRBJ2-1,once,TRBV11-3
TGCGCCAGCAGCCCCCCCGGCTCCTACAATGAGCAGTTCTTC,CASSPPGSYNEQFF,.,TRBJ2-1,few,TRBV5-1
TGTGCCAGTAGTTACCGGGAATACTACGAGCAGTACTTC,CASSYREYYEQYF,.,TRBJ2-7,.,TRBV19
TGTGCCAGTAGCCCCGGGGGGGGCTTGGGGCCCCAGCATTTT,CASSPGGGLGPQHF,.,TRBJ1-5,.,TRBV19
TGCGCCAGCAGCCAAGATTTAAGGGGCTACTATGGCTACACCTTC,CASSQDLRGYYGYTF,.,TRBJ1-2,.,TRBV4-1
TGTGCCAGCAGCTTATGGGGGCGGAGGAACACTGAAGCTTTCTTT,CASSLWGRRNTEAFF,.,TRBJ1-1,.,TRBV11-3
TGTGCCAGCAGCCGGGACAGGTCTAACTATGGCTACACCTTC,CASSRDRSNYGYTF,TRBD1,TRBJ1-2,.,TRBV11-2
TGTGCCAGCAGCTGGCGGGACCCTTTGTATGGCTACACCTTC,CASSWRDPLYGYTF,.,TRBJ1-2,few,TRBV7-2
TGTGCCAGCAGCACAGGGACTAGCGATAGGTGGGATACGCAGTATTTT,CASSTGTSDRWDTQYF,TRBD2,TRBJ2-3,.,TRBV9
TGTGCCAGCAGTTTATTGACAGGGGGTCCCCACGAGCAGTACTTC,CASSLLTGGPHEQYF,TRBD1,TRBJ2-7,once,TRBV28
TGTGCCAGCAGATACCTAGCGGGAGCGTACAATGAGCAGTTCTTC,CASRYLAGAYNEQFF,TRBD2,TRBJ2-1,.,TRBV6-5
TGCGCCAGCAGCCCAATTGGACAGGGGGTCTACACTGAAGCTTTCTTT,CASSPIGQGVYTEAFF,TRBD1,TRBJ1-1,few,TRBV5-1
TGTGCCAGCAGCTTAGAGACAGGGGGAAATTCACCCCTCCACTTT,CASSLETGGNSPLHF,TRBD1,TRBJ1-6,.,TRBV11-2
TGTGCCATCAGTGAGTTTAAGGGGATCAGCAATCAGCCCCAGCATTTT,CAISEFKGISNQPQHF,.,TRBJ1-5,.,TRBV10-3
TGCGCCAGCAGCCTGGGGGGTAGGGTGGATCCTAATGAAAAACTGTTTTTT,CASSLGGRVDPNEKLFF,.,TRBJ1-4,few,TRBV23-1
TGCAGCGTAGTCGACAGGAGCTCCTACAATGAGCAGTTCTTC,CSVVDRSSYNEQFF,.,TRBJ2-1,.,TRBV29-1
TGTGCCAGCAGTGCCTCCGGGAGGGAGAGAGACGAGCAGTACTTC,CASSASGRERDEQYF,TRBD2,TRBJ2-7,.,TRBV27
TGTGCCAGCAGACGCACTAGCACCGGGGAGCTGTTTTTT,CASRRTSTGELFF,.,TRBJ2-2,.,TRBV28
TGTGCCTGGAGTGTACGAGGGGGCAACGAAAAACTGTTTTTT,CAWSVRGGNEKLFF,TRBD1,TRBJ1-4,.,TRBV30